There are a few counts of the clone carrying this T cell receptor (beta chain). Its specificity is unknown. This CDR3 is built from 13 residues. Trimming took 6 bases from V and 2 from J, leaving 10 bases between them. The germline V gene encodes CDR1 SGHAT and CDR2 FQNNGV. This entry is derived from a study of cytomegalovirus exposure and HLA in healthy donors. Notes on the study in general: Further analysis was carried out later, and it showed several of the most significant clusters appearing linked to common viral pathogens.

Researchers ran the PCR with 60 Vbeta and 13 Jbeta primers. TCRdb's copy holds only in-frame clones and misses some; the assay was immunoSEQ multiplex PCR. The table shows more than 95,000 clones, with about 15% occurring only once. The chain combines TRBV11-2 with TRBJ1-1; a weak D match, TRBD1 (6 bases). This sequence was found in a female donor in good health and CMV-seronegative. Sequencing input: PBMCs. Written as DNA, the CDR3 is TGTGCCAGCAGGGACAGTTCCAACACTGAAGCTTTCTTT. This gives the protein CASRDSSNTEAFF.